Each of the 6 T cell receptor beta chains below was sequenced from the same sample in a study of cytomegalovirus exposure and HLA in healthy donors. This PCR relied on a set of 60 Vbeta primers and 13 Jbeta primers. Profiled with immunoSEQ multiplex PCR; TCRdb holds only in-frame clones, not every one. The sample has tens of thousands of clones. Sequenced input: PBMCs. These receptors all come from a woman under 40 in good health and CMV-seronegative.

For the CDR3, the DNA is TGTGCCAGTTGGACAGAGCCCTACGAGCAGTACTTC. Its protein is CASWTEPYEQYF. The genes are TRBV2 and TRBJ2-7, with TRBD1 as a possible D gene (6 bases). Germline CDR1 reads SNHLY; CDR2 reads FYNNEI. V lost 9 bases and J lost 2, with 11 bases in between. This CDR3 is 12 amino acids long.

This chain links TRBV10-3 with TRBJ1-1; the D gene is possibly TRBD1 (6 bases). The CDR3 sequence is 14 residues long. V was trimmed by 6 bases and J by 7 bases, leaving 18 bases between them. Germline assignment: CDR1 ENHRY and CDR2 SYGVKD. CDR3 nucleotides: TGTGCCATCAGCCCCGGGACACTTAAAATTGAAGCTTTCTTT. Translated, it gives CAISPGTLKIEAFF.

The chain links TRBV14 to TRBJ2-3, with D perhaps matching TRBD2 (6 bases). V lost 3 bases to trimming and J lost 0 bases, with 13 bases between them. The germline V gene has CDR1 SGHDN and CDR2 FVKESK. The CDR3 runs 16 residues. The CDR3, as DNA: TGTGCCAGCAGCCAGGGGGACTTGTCTAGCACAGATACGCAGTATTTT. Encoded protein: CASSQGDLSSTDTQYF.

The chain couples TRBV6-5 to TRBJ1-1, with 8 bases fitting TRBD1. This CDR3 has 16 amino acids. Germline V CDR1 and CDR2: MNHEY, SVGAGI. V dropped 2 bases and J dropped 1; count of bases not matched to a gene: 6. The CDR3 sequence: CASSYPDRVWNTEAFF. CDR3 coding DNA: TGTGCCAGCAGTTACCCGGACAGGGTTTGGAACACTGAAGCTTTCTTT.

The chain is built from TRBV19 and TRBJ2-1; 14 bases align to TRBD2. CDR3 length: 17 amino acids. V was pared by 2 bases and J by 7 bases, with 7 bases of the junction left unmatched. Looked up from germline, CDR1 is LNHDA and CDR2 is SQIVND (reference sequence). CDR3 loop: CASSISGTSGRLNEQFF. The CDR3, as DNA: TGTGCCAGTAGTATATCCGGGACTAGCGGGAGATTAAATGAGCAGTTCTTC.

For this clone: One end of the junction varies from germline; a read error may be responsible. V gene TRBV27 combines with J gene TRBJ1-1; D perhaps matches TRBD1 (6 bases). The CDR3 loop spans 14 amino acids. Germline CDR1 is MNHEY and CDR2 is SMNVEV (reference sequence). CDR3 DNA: TGTGCCAGCAGTTTATCGCACAGGGTCACTGAAGATTTCTTT. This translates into CASSLSHRVTEDFF.